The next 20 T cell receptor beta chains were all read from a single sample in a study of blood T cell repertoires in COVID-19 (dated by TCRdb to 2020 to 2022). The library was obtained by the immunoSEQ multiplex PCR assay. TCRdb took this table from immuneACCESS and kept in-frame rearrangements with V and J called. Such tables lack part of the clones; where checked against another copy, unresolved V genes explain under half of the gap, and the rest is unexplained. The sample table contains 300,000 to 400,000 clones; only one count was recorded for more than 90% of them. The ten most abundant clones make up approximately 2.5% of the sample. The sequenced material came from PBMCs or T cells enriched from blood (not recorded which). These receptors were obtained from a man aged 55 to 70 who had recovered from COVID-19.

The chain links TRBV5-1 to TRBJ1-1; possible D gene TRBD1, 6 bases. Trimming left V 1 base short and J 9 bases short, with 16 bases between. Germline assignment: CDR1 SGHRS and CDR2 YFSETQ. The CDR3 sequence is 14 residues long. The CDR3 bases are TGCGCCAGCAGCTTGTTTGCAGGGGTGGATAAAGCTTTCTTT. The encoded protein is CASSLFAGVDKAFF.

The CDR3 loop reads CSVLSGNSNQPQHF. As DNA, the CDR3 is TGCAGCGTACTCTCGGGAAATAGCAATCAGCCCCAGCATTTT. The rearrangement uses TRBV29-1 and TRBJ1-5; D unresolved. Trimming pared 6 bases from V and 0 bases from J, leaving 12 bases between. Looked up from germline, CDR1 is SQVTM and CDR2 is ANQGSEA. The CDR3 is 14 amino acids.

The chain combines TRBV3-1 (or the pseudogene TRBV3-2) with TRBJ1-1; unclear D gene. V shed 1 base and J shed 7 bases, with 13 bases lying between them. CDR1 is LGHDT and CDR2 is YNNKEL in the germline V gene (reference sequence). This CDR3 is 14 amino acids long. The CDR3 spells CASSQGGRSREAFF. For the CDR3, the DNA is TGTGCCAGCAGCCAAGGAGGGAGGAGCCGTGAAGCTTTCTTT.

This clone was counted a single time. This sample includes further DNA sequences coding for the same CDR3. The CDR3 is CASSLGGGYGYTF. CDR3 nucleotides: TGTGCCAGCAGCTTAGGCGGAGGCTATGGCTACACCTTC. The rearrangement uses TRBV7-2 and TRBJ1-2; D is undetermined. Per germline, CDR1 SGHTA and CDR2 FQGNSA. The CDR3 loop spans 13 amino acids. Trimming shortened V by 1 base and J by 4 bases, and 7 bases separated the two germline ends.

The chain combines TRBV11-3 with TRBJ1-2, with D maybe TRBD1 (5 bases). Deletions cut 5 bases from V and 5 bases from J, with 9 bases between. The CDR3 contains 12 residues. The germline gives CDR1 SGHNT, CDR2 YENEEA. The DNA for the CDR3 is TGTGCCAGCAGCCTTTCAGGGTATGGCTACACCTTC. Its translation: CASSLSGYGYTF.

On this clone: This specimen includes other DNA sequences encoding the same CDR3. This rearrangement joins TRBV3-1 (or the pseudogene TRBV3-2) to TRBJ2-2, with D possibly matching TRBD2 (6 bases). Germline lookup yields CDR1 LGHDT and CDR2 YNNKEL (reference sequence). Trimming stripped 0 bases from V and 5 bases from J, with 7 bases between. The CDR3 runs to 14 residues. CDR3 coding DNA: TGTGCCAGCAGCCAAGATCGGGGGACCGGGGAGCTGTTTTTT. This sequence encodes CASSQDRGTGELFF.

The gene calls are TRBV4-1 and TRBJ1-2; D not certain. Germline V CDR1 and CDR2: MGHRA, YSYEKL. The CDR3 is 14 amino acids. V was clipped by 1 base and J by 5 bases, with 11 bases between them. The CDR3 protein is CASSQGMTRYGYTF. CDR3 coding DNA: TGCGCCAGCAGCCAAGGTATGACAAGATATGGCTACACCTTC.

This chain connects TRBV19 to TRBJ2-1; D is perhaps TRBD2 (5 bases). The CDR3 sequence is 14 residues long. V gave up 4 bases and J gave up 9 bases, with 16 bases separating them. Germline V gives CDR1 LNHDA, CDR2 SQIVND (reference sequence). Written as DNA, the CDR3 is TGTGCCAGTAGTAAAGGCCCAAGCCGGGGTGAGCAGTTCTTC. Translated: CASSKGPSRGEQFF.

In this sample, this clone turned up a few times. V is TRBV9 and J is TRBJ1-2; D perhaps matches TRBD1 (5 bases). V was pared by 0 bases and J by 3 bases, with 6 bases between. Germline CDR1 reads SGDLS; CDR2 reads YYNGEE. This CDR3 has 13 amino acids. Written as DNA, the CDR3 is TGTGCCAGCAGCGTAGGGGGGGACTATGGCTACACCTTC. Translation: CASSVGGDYGYTF.

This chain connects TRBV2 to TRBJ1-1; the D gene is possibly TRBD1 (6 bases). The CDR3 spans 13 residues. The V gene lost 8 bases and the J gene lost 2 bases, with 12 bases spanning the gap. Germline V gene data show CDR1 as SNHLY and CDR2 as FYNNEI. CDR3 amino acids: CASGPDSNTEAFF. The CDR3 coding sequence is TGTGCCAGCGGGCCGGACAGTAACACTGAAGCTTTCTTT. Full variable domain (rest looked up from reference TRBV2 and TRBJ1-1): EPEVTQTPSHQVTQMGQEVILRCVPISNHLYFYWYRQILGQKVEFLVSFYNNEISEKSEIFDDQFSVERPDGSNFTLKIRSTKLEDSAMYFCASGPDSNTEAFFGQGTRLTVV.

CDR3 region: CASSLNRGNTIYF. The CDR3 coding sequence is TGTGCCAGCAGCCTTAACAGAGGAAACACCATATATTTT. This chain joins TRBV4-2 and TRBJ1-3; D is unresolved. Trimming removed 4 bases at V and 4 bases at J, with 8 bases between. The CDR3 is 13 residues long. CDR1 and CDR2 from the germline V gene are LGHNA and YNFKEQ.

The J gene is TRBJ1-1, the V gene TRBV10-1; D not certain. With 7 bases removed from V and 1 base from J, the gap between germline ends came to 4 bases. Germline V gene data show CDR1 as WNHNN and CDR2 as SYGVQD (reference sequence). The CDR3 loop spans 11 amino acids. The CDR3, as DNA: TGCGCCAGCACCCGGAACACTGAAGCTTTCTTT. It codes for CASTRNTEAFF.

In nucleotides, the CDR3 is TGTGCCATTGAAGACCCGACTAGCGGGAGAGTTAATGAGCAGTTCTTC. It specifies CAIEDPTSGRVNEQFF. V and J are TRBV10-3 and TRBJ2-1; 12 positions match TRBD2. CDR3 length: 16 amino acids. The germline gives CDR1 ENHRY, CDR2 SYGVKD. V trimming: 9 bases; J trimming: 7 bases; junction bases outside the gene matches: 13.

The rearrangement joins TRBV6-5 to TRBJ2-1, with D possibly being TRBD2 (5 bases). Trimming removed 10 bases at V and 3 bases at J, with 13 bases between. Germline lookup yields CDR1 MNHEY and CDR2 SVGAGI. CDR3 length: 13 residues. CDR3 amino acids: CATGVGHYNEQFF. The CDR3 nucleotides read TGTGCCACCGGGGTGGGCCACTACAATGAGCAGTTCTTC.

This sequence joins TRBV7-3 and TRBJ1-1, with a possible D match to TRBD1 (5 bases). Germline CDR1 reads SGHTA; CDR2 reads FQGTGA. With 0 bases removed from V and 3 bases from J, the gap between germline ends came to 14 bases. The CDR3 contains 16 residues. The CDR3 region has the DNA TGTGCCAGCAGCTTAACTAGGGCAGGGACTTACACTGAAGCTTTCTTT. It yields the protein CASSLTRAGTYTEAFF.

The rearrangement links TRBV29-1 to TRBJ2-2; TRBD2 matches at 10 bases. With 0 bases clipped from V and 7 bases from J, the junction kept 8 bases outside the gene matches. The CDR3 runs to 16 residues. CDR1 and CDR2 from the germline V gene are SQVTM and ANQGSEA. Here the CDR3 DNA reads TGCAGCGTTGAAGATGCTAGCGGGAGACGTGGCGGGGAGCTGTTTTTT. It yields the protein CSVEDASGRRGGELFF.

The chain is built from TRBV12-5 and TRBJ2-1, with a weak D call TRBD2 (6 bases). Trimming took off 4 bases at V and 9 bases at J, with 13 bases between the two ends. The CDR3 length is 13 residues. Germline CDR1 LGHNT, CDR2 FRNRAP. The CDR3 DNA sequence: TGTGCTAGTGGTTCACTAGCATTTGGTGAGCAGTTCTTC. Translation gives CASGSLAFGEQFF. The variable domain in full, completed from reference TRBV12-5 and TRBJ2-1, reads DARVTQTPRHKVTEMGQEVTMRCQPILGHNTVFWYRQTMMQGLELLAYFRNRAPLDDSGMPKDRFSAEMPDATLATLKIQPSEPRDSAVYFCASGSLAFGEQFFGPGTRLTVL.

The CDR3 spells CASSLGLEVGTEAFF. The CDR3 region has the DNA TGTGCCAGCAGCTTAGGCCTTGAGGTCGGCACTGAAGCTTTCTTT. This chain connects TRBV11-2 to TRBJ1-1; D ambiguous. Trimming took off 1 base at V and 4 bases at J, with 13 bases between the two ends. CDR1 SGHAT and CDR2 FQNNGV come from the germline V gene. CDR3 size: 15 residues.

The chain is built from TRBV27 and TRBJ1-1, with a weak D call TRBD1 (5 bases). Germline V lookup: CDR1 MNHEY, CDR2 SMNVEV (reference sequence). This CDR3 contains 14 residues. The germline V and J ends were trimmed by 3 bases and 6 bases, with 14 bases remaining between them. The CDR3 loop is CASSLRQGSAEAFF. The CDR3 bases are TGTGCCAGCAGTTTGAGGCAGGGCAGCGCTGAAGCTTTCTTT.

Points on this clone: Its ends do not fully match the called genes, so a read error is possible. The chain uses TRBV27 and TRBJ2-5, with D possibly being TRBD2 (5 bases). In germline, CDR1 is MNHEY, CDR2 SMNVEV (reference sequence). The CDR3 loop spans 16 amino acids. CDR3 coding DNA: TGTGCCAGCAGCTTATCGTCTACGGGATGGCAAGAGACCCAGTACTTC. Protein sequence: CASSLSSTGWQETQYF.